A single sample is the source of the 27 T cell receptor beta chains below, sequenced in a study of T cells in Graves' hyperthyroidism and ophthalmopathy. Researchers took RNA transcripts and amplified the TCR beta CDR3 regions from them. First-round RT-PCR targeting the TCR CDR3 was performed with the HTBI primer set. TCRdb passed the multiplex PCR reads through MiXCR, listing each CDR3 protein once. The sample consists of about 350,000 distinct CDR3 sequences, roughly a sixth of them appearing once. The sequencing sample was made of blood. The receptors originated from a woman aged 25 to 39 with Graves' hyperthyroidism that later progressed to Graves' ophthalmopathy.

CDR3 sequence (DNA): TGTGCCAGCAGCCGGGGCGGACAGGGGGGCACTGAAGCTTTCTTT. Its translation is CASSRGGQGGTEAFF. This rearrangement joins TRBV28 to TRBJ1-1, with 10 bases lining up with TRBD1. The CDR3 runs 15 residues. V lost 6 bases and J lost 4; bases outside the gene matches: 8. Germline V lookup: CDR1 MDHEN, CDR2 SYDVKM.

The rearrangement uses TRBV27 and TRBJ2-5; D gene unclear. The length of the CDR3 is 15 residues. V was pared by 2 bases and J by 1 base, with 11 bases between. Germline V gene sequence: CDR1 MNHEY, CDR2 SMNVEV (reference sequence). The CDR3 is CASSLLGPVQETQYF. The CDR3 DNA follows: TGTGCCAGCAGTTTACTGGGCCCCGTCCAAGAGACCCAGTACTTC.

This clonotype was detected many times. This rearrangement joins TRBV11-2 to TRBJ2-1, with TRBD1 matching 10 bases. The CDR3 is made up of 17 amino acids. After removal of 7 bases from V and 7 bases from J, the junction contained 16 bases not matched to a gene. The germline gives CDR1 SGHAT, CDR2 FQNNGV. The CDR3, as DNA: TGTGCCAGCACCATGAACCGGGACAGGGGCTCTCGGAATGAGCAGTTCTTC. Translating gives CASTMNRDRGSRNEQFF. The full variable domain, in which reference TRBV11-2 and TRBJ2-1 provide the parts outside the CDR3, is EAGVAQSPRYKIIEKRQSVAFWCNPISGHATLYWYQQILGQGPKLLIQFQNNGVVDDSQLPKDRFSAERLKGVDSTLKIQPAKLEDSAVYLCASTMNRDRGSRNEQFFGPGTRLTVL.

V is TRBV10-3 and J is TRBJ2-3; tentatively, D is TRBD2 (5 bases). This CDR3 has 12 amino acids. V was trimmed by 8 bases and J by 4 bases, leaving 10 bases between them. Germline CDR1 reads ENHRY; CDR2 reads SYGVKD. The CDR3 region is CAISGRADTQYF. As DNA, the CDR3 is TGTGCCATCTCGGGAAGGGCAGATACGCAGTATTTT.

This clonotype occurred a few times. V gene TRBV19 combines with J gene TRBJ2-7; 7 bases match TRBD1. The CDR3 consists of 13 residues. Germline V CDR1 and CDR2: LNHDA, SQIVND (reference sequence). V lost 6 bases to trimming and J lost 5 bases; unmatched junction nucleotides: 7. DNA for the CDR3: TGTGCCAGTAGCCCGACAGGGTGGAACGAGCAGTACTTC. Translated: CASSPTGWNEQYF.

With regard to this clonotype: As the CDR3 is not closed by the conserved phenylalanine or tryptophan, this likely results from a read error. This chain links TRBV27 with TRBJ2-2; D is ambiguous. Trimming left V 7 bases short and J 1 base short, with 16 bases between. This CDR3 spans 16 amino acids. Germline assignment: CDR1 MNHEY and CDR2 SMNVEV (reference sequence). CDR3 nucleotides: TGTGCCAGCACTCCCCTCGGGCGATTGAACACCGGGGAGCTGTTTCTT. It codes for CASTPLGRLNTGELFL.

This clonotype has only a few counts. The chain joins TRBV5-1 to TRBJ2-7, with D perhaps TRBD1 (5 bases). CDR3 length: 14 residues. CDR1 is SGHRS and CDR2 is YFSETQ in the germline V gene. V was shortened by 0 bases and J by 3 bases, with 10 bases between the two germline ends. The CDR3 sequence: CASSLDWQGYEQYF. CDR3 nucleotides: TGCGCCAGCAGCTTGGACTGGCAGGGCTACGAGCAGTACTTC. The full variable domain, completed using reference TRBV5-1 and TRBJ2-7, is KAGVTQTPRYLIKTRGQQVTLSCSPISGHRSVSWYQQTPGQGLQFLFEYFSETQRNKGNFPGRFSGRQFSNSRSEMNVSTLELGDSALYLCASSLDWQGYEQYFGPGTRLTVT.

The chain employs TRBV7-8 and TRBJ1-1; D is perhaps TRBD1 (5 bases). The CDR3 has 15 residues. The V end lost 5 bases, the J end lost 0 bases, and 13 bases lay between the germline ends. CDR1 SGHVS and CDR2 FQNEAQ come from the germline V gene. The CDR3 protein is CASSPETVMNTEAFF. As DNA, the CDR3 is TGTGCCAGCAGCCCGGAGACAGTCATGAACACTGAAGCTTTCTTT.

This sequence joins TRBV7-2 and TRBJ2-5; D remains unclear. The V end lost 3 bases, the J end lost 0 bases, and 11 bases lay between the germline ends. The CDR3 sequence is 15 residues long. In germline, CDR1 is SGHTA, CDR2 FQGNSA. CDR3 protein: CASSFLRRDQETQYF. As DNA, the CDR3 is TGTGCCAGCAGCTTCCTCAGACGGGACCAAGAGACCCAGTACTTC.

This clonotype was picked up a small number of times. CDR3 bases: TGCAGTGCTAGAGGGGGACAAGATGGTCAGGGCTACACCTTC. Amino acids: CSARGGQDGQGYTF. The V and J genes are TRBV20-1 and TRBJ1-2, with D perhaps matching TRBD1 (6 bases). CDR1 is DFQATT, CDR2 SNEGSKA, per germline (reference sequence). The CDR3 has 14 residues. Trimming took 1 base from V and 8 from J, leaving 17 bases between them.

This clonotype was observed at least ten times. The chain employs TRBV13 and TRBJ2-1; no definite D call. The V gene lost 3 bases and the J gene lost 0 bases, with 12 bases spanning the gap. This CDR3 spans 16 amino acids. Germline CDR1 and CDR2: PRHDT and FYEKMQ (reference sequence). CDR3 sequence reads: CASSLSSLSSYNEQFF. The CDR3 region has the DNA TGTGCCAGCAGCTTGTCATCCCTGAGCTCCTACAATGAGCAGTTCTTC.

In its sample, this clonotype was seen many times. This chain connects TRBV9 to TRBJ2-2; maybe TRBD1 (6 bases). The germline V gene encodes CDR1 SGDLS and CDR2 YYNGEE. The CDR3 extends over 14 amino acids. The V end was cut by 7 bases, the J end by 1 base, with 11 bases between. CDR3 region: CASAETGNTGELFF. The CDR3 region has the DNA TGTGCCAGCGCAGAGACAGGGAACACCGGGGAGCTGTTTTTT.

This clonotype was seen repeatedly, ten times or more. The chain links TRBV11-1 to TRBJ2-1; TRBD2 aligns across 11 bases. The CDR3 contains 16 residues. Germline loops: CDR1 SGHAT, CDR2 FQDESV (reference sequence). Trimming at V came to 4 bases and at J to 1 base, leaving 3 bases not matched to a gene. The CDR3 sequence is CASSSLAGVSYNEQFF. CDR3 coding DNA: TGTGCCAGCAGCTCACTAGCGGGAGTATCCTACAATGAGCAGTTCTTC.

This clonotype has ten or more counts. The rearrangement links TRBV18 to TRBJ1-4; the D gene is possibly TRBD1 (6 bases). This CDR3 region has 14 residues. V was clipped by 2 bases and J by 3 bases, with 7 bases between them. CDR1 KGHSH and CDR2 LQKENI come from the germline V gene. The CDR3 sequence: CASSPNRANEKLFF. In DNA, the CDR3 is TGTGCCAGCTCACCAAACAGGGCTAATGAAAAACTGTTTTTT.

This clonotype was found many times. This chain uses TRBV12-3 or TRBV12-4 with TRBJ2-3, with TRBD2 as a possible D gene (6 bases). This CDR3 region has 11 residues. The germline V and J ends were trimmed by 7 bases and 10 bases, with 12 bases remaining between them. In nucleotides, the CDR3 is TGTGCCAGCACTTTGGGGGGACCGCAGTATTTT. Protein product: CASTLGGPQYF.

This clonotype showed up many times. The CDR3 protein is CASSGTEFHYGYTF. The DNA of the CDR3 is TGTGCCAGCAGTGGGACCGAGTTCCACTATGGCTACACCTTC. This chain connects TRBV12-3 or TRBV12-4 to TRBJ1-2, with D possibly being TRBD1 (5 bases). Trimming left V 5 bases short and J 3 bases short, with 13 bases between. CDR3 length: 14 residues.

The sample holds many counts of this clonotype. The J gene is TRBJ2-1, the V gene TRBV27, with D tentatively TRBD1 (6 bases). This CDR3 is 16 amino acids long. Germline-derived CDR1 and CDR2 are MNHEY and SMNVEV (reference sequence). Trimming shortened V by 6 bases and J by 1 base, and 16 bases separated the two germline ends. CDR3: CASRLGADLSYNEQFF. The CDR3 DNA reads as TGTGCCAGCAGATTGGGGGCAGATTTGTCCTACAATGAGCAGTTCTTC.

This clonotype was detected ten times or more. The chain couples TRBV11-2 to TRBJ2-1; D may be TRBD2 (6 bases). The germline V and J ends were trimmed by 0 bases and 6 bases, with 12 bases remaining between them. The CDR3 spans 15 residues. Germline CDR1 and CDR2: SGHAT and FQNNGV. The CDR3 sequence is CASSLDSLASNEQFF. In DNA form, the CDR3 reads TGTGCCAGCAGCTTAGATTCGCTAGCGAGCAATGAGCAGTTCTTC.

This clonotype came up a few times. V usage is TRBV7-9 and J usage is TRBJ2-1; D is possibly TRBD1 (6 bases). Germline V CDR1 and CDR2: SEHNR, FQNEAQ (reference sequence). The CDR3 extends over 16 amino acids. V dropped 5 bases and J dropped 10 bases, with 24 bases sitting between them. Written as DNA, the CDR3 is TGTGCCAGCAGCCCCACCGGGACCAGGGGTTTGGTGGAGCAGTTCTTC. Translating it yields CASSPTGTRGLVEQFF.

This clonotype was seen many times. This chain's CDR3 is CASSPGTSAEKLFF. The CDR3 region has the DNA TGTGCCAGCAGCCCCGGGACATCGGCTGAAAAACTGTTTTTT. V usage is TRBV3-1 and J usage is TRBJ1-4; possibly TRBD1 for D (6 bases). Germline V CDR1 and CDR2: LGHDT, YNNKEL (reference sequence). CDR3 length equals 14 residues. Trimming removed 4 bases from V and 7 bases from J, with 13 bases in between.

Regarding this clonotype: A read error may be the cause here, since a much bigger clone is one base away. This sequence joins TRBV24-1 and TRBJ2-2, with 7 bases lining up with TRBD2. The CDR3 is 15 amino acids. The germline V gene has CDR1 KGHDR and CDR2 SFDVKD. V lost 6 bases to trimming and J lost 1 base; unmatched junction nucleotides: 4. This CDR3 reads CATSSLAGNTGELFF. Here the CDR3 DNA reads TGTGCCACCAGTAGTTTAGCGGGGAACACCGGGGAGCTGTTTTTT.

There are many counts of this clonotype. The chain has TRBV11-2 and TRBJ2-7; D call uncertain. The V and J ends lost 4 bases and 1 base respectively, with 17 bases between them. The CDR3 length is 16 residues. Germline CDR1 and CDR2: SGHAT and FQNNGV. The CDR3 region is CASSSNVLTFSYEQYF. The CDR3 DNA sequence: TGTGCCAGCAGCTCTAATGTATTGACGTTTTCCTACGAGCAGTACTTC.

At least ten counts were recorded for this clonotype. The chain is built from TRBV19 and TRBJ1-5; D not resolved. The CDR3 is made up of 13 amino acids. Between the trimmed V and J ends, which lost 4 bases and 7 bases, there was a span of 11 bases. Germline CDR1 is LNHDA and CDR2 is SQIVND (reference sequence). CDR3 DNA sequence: TGTGCCAGTAGTAGCAGAACGAACCAGCCCCAGCATTTT. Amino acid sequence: CASSSRTNQPQHF.

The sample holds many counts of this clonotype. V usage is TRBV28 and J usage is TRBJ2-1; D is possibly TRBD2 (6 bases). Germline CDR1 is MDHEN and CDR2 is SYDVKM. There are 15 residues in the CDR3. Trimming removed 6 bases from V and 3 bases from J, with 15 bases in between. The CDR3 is CASRLALGDYNEQFF. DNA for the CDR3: TGTGCCAGCAGACTAGCCCTAGGAGACTACAATGAGCAGTTCTTC.

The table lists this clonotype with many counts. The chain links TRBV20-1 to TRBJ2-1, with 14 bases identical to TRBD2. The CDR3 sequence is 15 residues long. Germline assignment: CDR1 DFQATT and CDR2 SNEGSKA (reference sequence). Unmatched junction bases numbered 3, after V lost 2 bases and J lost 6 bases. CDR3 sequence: CSARRLAGGRNEQFF. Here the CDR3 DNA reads TGCAGTGCTAGAAGACTAGCGGGAGGGCGCAATGAGCAGTTCTTC.

The CDR3 loop reads CASRKTSGSDEQFF. In nucleotides, the CDR3 is TGTGCCAGCCGGAAGACTAGCGGGTCGGATGAGCAGTTCTTC. This rearrangement joins TRBV2 to TRBJ2-1; 10 bases fit TRBD2. This CDR3 region has 14 residues. Trimming removed 8 bases from V and 8 bases from J; junction bases left unmatched: 9. The germline gives CDR1 SNHLY, CDR2 FYNNEI.

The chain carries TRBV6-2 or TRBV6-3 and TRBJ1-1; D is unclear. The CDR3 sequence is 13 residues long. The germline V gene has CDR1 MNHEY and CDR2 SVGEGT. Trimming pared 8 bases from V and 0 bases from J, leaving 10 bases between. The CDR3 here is CASLRGMNTEAFF. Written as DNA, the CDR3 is TGTGCCAGCCTGCGGGGAATGAACACTGAAGCTTTCTTT.